This record concerns one TCR beta chain sequence. The data derive from a study of radiation and T cells in renal cell carcinoma. Study-level information: Nephrectomy followed 15 Gy stereotactic body radiation by 4 weeks.

The table came from immunoSEQ multiplex PCR; TCRdb's copy has only in-frame clones and leaves some out. The sample records about 150,000 clones, about 87% being singletons. Looked up from germline, CDR1 is SGHNT and CDR2 is YENEEA. V was pared by 1 base and J by 2 bases, with 7 bases of the junction left unmatched. The CDR3 covers 17 residues. This sample's time point: baseline pretreatment blood. The treatment denotes: 15 Gy SBRT to primary tumor, nephrectomy 4 weeks later. The patient's renal cell carcinoma had clear cell pathology. The input for sequencing was blood, taken from a patient whose treatment included radiotherapy and nephrectomy. This receptor was taken from a woman in her sixties or seventies with renal cell carcinoma. The J gene is TRBJ2-3, the V gene TRBV11-3; 9 nucleotides line up with TRBD1. The CDR3 DNA reads as TGTGCCAGCAGCTTAGGGCGCGGACAGGGGACCACAGATACGCAGTATTTT. This translates into CASSLGRGQGTTDTQYF.